The rows below give T cell receptor beta chains drawn from one sample of a study of beta chain features in type 1 diabetes. Libraries were prepared by immunoSEQ multiplex PCR; TCRdb keeps only in-frame clonotypes and omits some of them. The sample has under 500,000 clones; approximately 30% are singletons. Sequencing used naive CD4+ T cells from blood. The receptor source for this set is a man in his late teens or twenties in good health. CDR3s include the opening cysteine and the closing phenylalanine or tryptophan. D genes are given only for firm matches. Expanded clones are given a class, and other clones once, few, many or no size at all.

d_call clone_size j_call v_call cdr3_nt cdr3_aa
- - TRBJ2-7 TRBV7-2 TGTGCCAGCAGCCGCGCCCCCTACGAGCAGTACTTC CASSRAPYEQYF
- few TRBJ2-7 TRBV25-1 TGTGCCAGCAGTGACTGGGGGTACTACGAGCAGTACTTC CASSDWGYYEQYF
TRBD2 - TRBJ2-1 TRBV7-2 TGTGCCAGTGGTTTGGGGGGGACTCCTCCCTACAATGAGCAGTTCTTC CASGLGGTPPYNEQFF
- - TRBJ2-1 TRBV11-1 TGTGCCAGCACCTCGTGGTCCGAAGATGAGCAGTTCTTC CASTSWSEDEQFF
- - TRBJ2-5 TRBV5-4 TGTGCCAGCAGCTTGCCGGGACCGCAAGAGACCCAGTACTTC CASSLPGPQETQYF
TRBD2 few TRBJ2-1 TRBV5-1 TGCGCCAGCAGCGGGATAGCGGGAGGGCGAGAGCAGTTCTTC CASSGIAGGREQFF
TRBD1 once TRBJ1-2 TRBV4-2 TGTGCCAGCAGCCGTGACGTAGGACAGGGTCCAAACTATGGCTACACCTTC CASSRDVGQGPNYGYTF
TRBD1 - TRBJ1-1 TRBV9 TGTGCCAGCAGCGTGACGACAGGGGAGACTGAAGCTTTCTTT CASSVTTGETEAFF
- - TRBJ2-1 TRBV5-1 TGCGCCAGCAGCTTAAACTATGAGCAGTTCTTC CASSLNYEQFF
- - TRBJ2-3 TRBV30 TGTGCCTGGAGTCCCGGCCGGGCAGATACGCAGTATTTT CAWSPGRADTQYF
- - TRBJ2-7 TRBV29-1 TGCAGCGTTGTGACAGGCTGGAACTACGAGCAGTACTTC CSVVTGWNYEQYF
TRBD1 - TRBJ2-7 TRBV5-4 TGTGCCAGCAGCCCGAAGGACAGGGTAAGCGAGCAGTACTTC CASSPKDRVSEQYF
- few TRBJ1-2 TRBV16 TGTGCCAGCAGCCAATTCTGGACAGAGGATGGCTACACCTTC CASSQFWTEDGYTF
TRBD1 few TRBJ1-2 TRBV30 TGTGCCTGGAGGACAGGGGGTTACGGCTACACCTTC CAWRTGGYGYTF
- - TRBJ2-5 TRBV30 TGTGCCTGGCAAACGGACCTCCAAGAGACCCAGTACTTC CAWQTDLQETQYF
- - TRBJ2-3 TRBV28 TGTGCCAGCAGTCCCCCGGGGGTCCCAGATACGCAGTATTTT CASSPPGVPDTQYF
TRBD1 - TRBJ1-5 TRBV30 TGTGCCTGGGACCCGGACAGGGGAGGACAGCCCCAGCATTTT CAWDPDRGGQPQHF
TRBD1 - TRBJ1-2 TRBV9 TGTGCCAGCAGCGTACGGGACAGGGGTAACTATGGCTACACCTTC CASSVRDRGNYGYTF
- - TRBJ2-7 TRBV5-1 TGCGCCAGCAGCTTGGAGTCGGAATCCTACGAGCAGTACTTC CASSLESESYEQYF
- - TRBJ1-2 TRBV6-6 TGTGCCAGCAGTCCCGGACAGTACCTGCGGGGCTACACCTTC CASSPGQYLRGYTF
- - TRBJ1-5 TRBV27 TGTGCCAGCAGTCCCCCTGGTAGGGCAAGCAATCAGCCCCAGCATTTT CASSPPGRASNQPQHF
- - TRBJ2-1 TRBV11-2 TGTGCCAGCAGCTTCGCCTTGGGGCGGGAAGGAAATGAGCAGTTCTTC CASSFALGREGNEQFF
- - TRBJ2-7 TRBV5-1 TGCGCCAGCAGCATTGGATGGGAGATCTACGAGCAGTACTTC CASSIGWEIYEQYF
- - TRBJ2-3 TRBV15 TGTGCCACCAGCCGCACAGGAACGGAGGGTACGCAGTATTTT CATSRTGTEGTQYF
TRBD2 - TRBJ2-1 TRBV2 TGTGCCAGCAGTGAGATGGGACTAGCGGCTAACAATGAGCAGTTCTTC CASSEMGLAANNEQFF
TRBD2 - TRBJ2-1 TRBV7-3 TGTGCCAGCAGCACAACTAGCGGAACCTACAATGAGCAGTTCTTC CASSTTSGTYNEQFF
- few TRBJ2-7 TRBV29-1 TGCAGCGTTGTCTCCCTTAGGGACGAGCAGTACTTC CSVVSLRDEQYF
TRBD2 - TRBJ2-7 TRBV4-1 TGCGCCAGCAGCCCAAGGACTAGCGCCTACTCCTACGAGCAGTACTTC CASSPRTSAYSYEQYF